Listed below are T cell receptor beta chains from one sample, sequenced in a study of T cell repertoires in cytomegalovirus infection. TCRdb re-called the reads through MiXCR, storing one row per CDR3 protein. Of a few hundred thousand distinct CDR3 sequences listed, 8% to 10% are singletons. The sequenced material came from PBMCs. These receptors originate from a human donor in good health (CMV status not recorded). Some clones in this sample may be carry-over from other donors' samples. CDR3s include the opening cysteine and the closing phenylalanine or tryptophan. The order of the fields is V gene, CDR3 protein.

V gene: TRBV15
CDR3 protein: CATSRRGQGAEAFF

V gene: TRBV20-1
CDR3 protein: CSAIPGLAGKKPYNEQFF

V gene: TRBV12-3/TRBV12-4
CDR3 protein: CASSPGQPEFYGYTF

V gene: TRBV19
CDR3 protein: CASSYDRLWPQHF

V gene: TRBV7-8
CDR3 protein: CASSLVPGSGYGYTF

V gene: TRBV9
CDR3 protein: CASSVGVGTYEQYF

V gene: TRBV5-6
CDR3 protein: CASRYQGRETQYF

V gene: TRBV7-2
CDR3 protein: CASSGDSSYNSPLHF

V gene: TRBV6-8
CDR3 protein: CASTFIYNTEAFF

V gene: TRBV5-4
CDR3 protein: CASSHRGSKNTQYF

V gene: TRBV7-8
CDR3 protein: CASSSPTLGRGEQFF

V gene: TRBV12-3/TRBV12-4
CDR3 protein: CASRHSGGAGYNEQFF

V gene: TRBV4-1
CDR3 protein: CASSPWDRGLDEQFF

V gene: TRBV19
CDR3 protein: CASKPGQLNEKLFF

V gene: TRBV27
CDR3 protein: CASSLAKGNQPQHF

V gene: TRBV28
CDR3 protein: CASSLGAPQGGYTF

V gene: TRBV12-3/TRBV12-4
CDR3 protein: CASSLRWEYGYTF

V gene: TRBV6-6
CDR3 protein: CASSQRGPGDEQFF

V gene: TRBV7-2
CDR3 protein: CASSVLDTQYF

V gene: TRBV7-2
CDR3 protein: CASSLGPRGGSDTGELFF

V gene: TRBV12-3/TRBV12-4
CDR3 protein: CASSSTGRVNSPLHF

V gene: TRBV6-1
CDR3 protein: CASSEWGRVKNIQYF

V gene: TRBV7-2
CDR3 protein: CASSQLSTDTQYF

V gene: TRBV10-3
CDR3 protein: CAISERLITDTQYF

V gene: TRBV20-1
CDR3 protein: CSARDGTGGTEAFF

V gene: TRBV28
CDR3 protein: CASSHSSYEQYF

V gene: TRBV12-3/TRBV12-4
CDR3 protein: CASSWGRATGEQYF

V gene: TRBV2
CDR3 protein: CASSGLTTGELFF